This passage covers 27 T cell receptor beta chains from one sample sequenced in a study of blood T cell repertoires in COVID-19. Profiling relied on immunoSEQ multiplex PCR, and the TCRdb table lists in-frame clones only, not all of them. The data contain tens of thousands of clones, about nine tenths of them singletons. Sequencing was done on a sample of peripheral blood. Source of these receptors: a human donor in a cohort sampled during active COVID-19.

The chain uses TRBV5-1 and TRBJ2-1, with 8 bases aligning to TRBD2. The V and J ends lost 1 base and 6 bases, in that order; junction bases with no gene match: 6. Per germline, CDR1 SGHRS and CDR2 YFSETQ. The CDR3 length is 15 residues. Written as DNA, the CDR3 is TGCGCCAGCAGCTTGATGGCGGGAGGATCCAATGAGCAGTTCTTC. Translated, it gives CASSLMAGGSNEQFF. The complete variable domain, with remaining parts taken from reference TRBV5-1 and TRBJ2-1, reads KAGVTQTPRYLIKTRGQQVTLSCSPISGHRSVSWYQQTPGQGLQFLFEYFSETQRNKGNFPGRFSGRQFSNSRSEMNVSTLELGDSALYLCASSLMAGGSNEQFFGPGTRLTVL.

J is TRBJ2-2 and V is TRBV7-9; 9 bases map to TRBD1. In germline, CDR1 is SEHNR, CDR2 FQNEAQ (reference sequence). There are 15 residues in the CDR3. V shed 7 bases and J 5 bases; nucleotides not matched to a gene: 8. The DNA of the CDR3 is TGTGCCAGCACCTTTACAGGGGGCAGTACCGGGGAGCTGTTTTTT. Translating gives CASTFTGGSTGELFF. Full variable domain (remainder filled in from reference TRBV7-9 and TRBJ2-2): DTGVSQNPRHKITKRGQNVTFRCDPISEHNRLYWYRQTLGQGPEFLTYFQNEAQLEKSRLLSDRFSAERPKGSFSTLEIQRTEQGDSAMYLCASTFTGGSTGELFFGEGSRLTVL.

DNA of the CDR3: TGTGCCAGTACCCCACTCGACAGTAGTACCGGGGAGCTGTTTTTT. Its protein is CASTPLDSSTGELFF. V gene TRBV19 combines with J gene TRBJ2-2; D possibly corresponds to TRBD1 (5 bases). The CDR3 covers 15 residues. Germline CDR1 is LNHDA and CDR2 is SQIVND (reference sequence). The germline V and J ends were trimmed by 7 bases and 5 bases, with 17 bases remaining between them.

The chain uses TRBV5-1 and TRBJ2-3; 10 bases map to TRBD1. V was clipped by 5 bases and J by 0 bases; unmatched bases: 6. Germline assignment: CDR1 SGHRS and CDR2 YFSETQ. The CDR3 consists of 16 residues. The DNA for the CDR3 is TGCGCCAGCAGGTCCGGGACAGGGGATAGCACAGATACGCAGTATTTT. This translates into CASRSGTGDSTDTQYF.

The chain carries TRBV7-6 and TRBJ1-4, with a weak D call TRBD1 (6 bases). V lost 5 bases and J lost 3, with 13 bases in between. The CDR3 covers 15 residues. The germline V gene encodes CDR1 SGHVS and CDR2 FNYEAQ. The CDR3 sequence: CASSRGGVPNEKLFF. CDR3 nucleotides: TGTGCCAGCAGCAGGGGGGGGGTGCCTAATGAAAAACTGTTTTTT.

The rearrangement joins TRBV11-1 to TRBJ2-3; the match to TRBD2 covers 11 bases. The CDR3 has 15 amino acids. V was pared by 6 bases and J by 2 bases, with 4 bases of the junction left unmatched. The V gene's germline CDR1 is SGHAT and CDR2 FQDESV (reference sequence). CDR3 sequence (DNA): TGTGCCAGCAGGGTGACTAGCGGGGACACAGATACGCAGTATTTT. Translated, it gives CASRVTSGDTDTQYF.

The chain recombines TRBV5-1 with TRBJ2-5; weak D call: TRBD2 (6 bases). The CDR3 is made up of 17 amino acids. Germline V gives CDR1 SGHRS, CDR2 YFSETQ. V was shortened by 0 bases and J by 5 bases, with 20 bases between the two germline ends. CDR3 in amino acids: CASSLGPRGAQSETQYF. For the CDR3, the DNA is TGCGCCAGCAGCTTGGGGCCGCGGGGAGCACAGTCCGAGACCCAGTACTTC.

The chain uses TRBV19 and TRBJ1-3; unclear D gene. Trimming took 7 bases from V and 2 from J, leaving 18 bases between them. The CDR3 consists of 16 residues. The germline V gene has CDR1 LNHDA and CDR2 SQIVND (reference sequence). CDR3 in DNA: TGTGCCAGTACCCCCGCGGGATTCGAACCTGGAAACACCATATATTTT. Its protein product is CASTPAGFEPGNTIYF.

This sequence joins TRBV19 and TRBJ1-5; the D gene is possibly TRBD1 (5 bases). The V end lost 9 bases, the J end lost 10 bases, and 13 bases lay between the germline ends. The CDR3 has 11 amino acids. Per the germline V gene, CDR1 is LNHDA and CDR2 is SQIVND (reference sequence). The CDR3 region is CARPNTGPQHF. DNA for the CDR3: TGTGCCAGACCGAATACAGGACCCCAGCATTTT.

This chain connects TRBV5-1 to TRBJ2-1; 12 bases fit TRBD2. Trimming removed 0 bases from V and 6 bases from J; junction bases left unmatched: 4. The germline CDR1 and CDR2 sequences are SGHRS and YFSETQ. The CDR3 extends over 16 amino acids. CDR3 amino acids: CASSLVGTSGSNEQFF. As DNA, the CDR3 is TGCGCCAGCAGCTTGGTAGGGACTAGCGGGTCCAATGAGCAGTTCTTC.

The CDR3 sequence: CATSDLTPARGNYGYTF. In DNA, the CDR3 is TGTGCCACCAGTGATTTGACGCCCGCACGGGGTAACTATGGCTACACCTTC. The rearrangement joins TRBV24-1 to TRBJ1-2; D remains ambiguous. The V end was cut by 0 bases, the J end by 1 base, with 14 bases between. Per germline, CDR1 KGHDR and CDR2 SFDVKD. This CDR3 has 17 residues.

Written as DNA, the CDR3 is TGTGCCAGCTCACCCCAGGGACCCACGGGGGCCCAGTACTTC. Its translation is CASSPQGPTGAQYF. The chain has TRBV18 and TRBJ2-5, with D maybe TRBD2 (6 bases). V was pared by 3 bases and J by 9 bases, with 17 bases between. The CDR3 extends over 14 amino acids. CDR1 and CDR2 (germline): KGHSH, LQKENI.

The V and J genes are TRBV29-1 and TRBJ2-1; 7 bases fit TRBD1. This CDR3 has 14 residues. V was pared by 8 bases and J by 5 bases, with 12 bases of the junction left unmatched. Germline V lookup: CDR1 SQVTM, CDR2 ANQGSEA. CDR3 DNA sequence: TGCAGCTCCTCCCGGGACAGTAATAACAATGAGCAGTTCTTC. It encodes CSSSRDSNNNEQFF.

The V and J genes are TRBV5-8 and TRBJ1-1; unclear D gene. Germline loops: CDR1 SGHTS, CDR2 YDEGEE. The CDR3 length is 13 residues. The ends were cut back, 2 bases at V and 4 bases at J, with 9 bases in the middle. The CDR3 nucleotides read TGTGCCAGCAGCTTCGCAGAGGGCACTGAAGCTTTCTTT. Translating it yields CASSFAEGTEAFF.

The chain employs TRBV25-1 and TRBJ1-4, with TRBD1 identical over 9 bases. Germline CDR1 and CDR2: MGHDK and SYGVNS. J was trimmed by 6 bases and V by 7 bases; bases with no gene match: 12. The CDR3 sequence is 16 residues long. CDR3 residues: CASMGTGFLLHEKLFF. The DNA for the CDR3 is TGTGCCAGCATGGGGACAGGGTTTCTTCTTCATGAAAAACTGTTTTTT.

This chain links TRBV10-3 with TRBJ2-3; possible D gene TRBD2, 5 bases. Germline loops: CDR1 ENHRY, CDR2 SYGVKD. The CDR3 sequence is 12 residues long. Trimming shortened V by 6 bases and J by 3 bases, and 7 bases separated the two germline ends. Here the CDR3 DNA reads TGTGCCATCAGCGGCGGGACAGATACGCAGTATTTT. Its protein is CAISGGTDTQYF.

The J gene is TRBJ1-5, the V gene TRBV5-4, with a weak D call TRBD1 (6 bases). The CDR3 sequence is 14 residues long. Looked up from germline, CDR1 is SGHNT and CDR2 is YYREEE (reference sequence). V dropped 0 bases and J dropped 7 bases, with 11 bases sitting between them. The CDR3 sequence is CASSLEQGGQPQHF. The CDR3 region has the DNA TGTGCCAGCAGCTTGGAACAGGGAGGGCAGCCCCAGCATTTT.

The chain joins TRBV27 to TRBJ1-2, with 9 nucleotides matching TRBD1. The V and J ends lost 4 bases and 8 bases, in that order; junction bases with no gene match: 8. The CDR3 is 14 residues long. CDR1 is MNHEY and CDR2 is SMNVEV in the germline V gene (reference sequence). The chain's CDR3 is CASSSIRDRAGYTF. In DNA, the CDR3 is TGTGCCAGCAGTTCGATCCGGGACAGGGCCGGCTACACCTTC.

The chain uses TRBV11-2 and TRBJ2-1; tentative D call: TRBD2 (6 bases). This CDR3 contains 12 residues. V shed 3 bases and J shed 13 bases, with 13 bases lying between them. Germline V gives CDR1 SGHAT, CDR2 FQNNGV. The CDR3 region has the DNA TGTGCCAGCAGCTTCGGACTATTAGAACAGTTCTTC. Translated: CASSFGLLEQFF.

The rearrangement links TRBV5-4 to TRBJ2-5, with D maybe TRBD1 (7 bases). Germline CDR1 reads SGHNT; CDR2 reads YYREEE (reference sequence). The CDR3 loop spans 13 amino acids. V dropped 4 bases and J dropped 4 bases, with 11 bases sitting between them. CDR3 nucleotides: TGTGCCAGCAGCCCAGGGGGAGGAGAGACCCAGTACTTC. Translation: CASSPGGGETQYF.

The chain couples TRBV3-1 (or the pseudogene TRBV3-2) to TRBJ2-5, with D perhaps TRBD1 (6 bases). Germline assignment: CDR1 LGHDT and CDR2 YNNKEL (reference sequence). V was clipped by 1 base and J by 7 bases, with 16 bases between them. This CDR3 has 15 amino acids. The CDR3 sequence is CASSQVQGYSVTQYF. The DNA of the CDR3 is TGTGCCAGCAGCCAAGTACAGGGCTATTCCGTGACCCAGTACTTC.

The chain is built from TRBV9 and TRBJ2-7; D gene uncertain. The V gene's germline CDR1 is SGDLS and CDR2 YYNGEE. Trimming shortened V by 0 bases and J by 2 bases, and 9 bases separated the two germline ends. CDR3 length: 14 residues. The CDR3 DNA follows: TGTGCCAGCAGCGTAGCCGTAGCCCCCTACGAGCAGTACTTC. Its protein product is CASSVAVAPYEQYF.

The V call is TRBV5-1, the J call TRBJ1-1; TRBD1 might be the D (5 bases). The CDR3 consists of 13 residues. Germline V lookup: CDR1 SGHRS, CDR2 YFSETQ. Trimming removed 2 bases at V and 3 bases at J, with 8 bases between. DNA of the CDR3: TGCGCCAGCAGCTTACAGGCGGACACTGAAGCTTTCTTT. Its protein is CASSLQADTEAFF.

V is TRBV5-8 and J is TRBJ1-1; 9 bases match TRBD1. From germline, CDR1 is SGHTS and CDR2 YDEGEE. The V gene end was trimmed by 0 bases and the J gene end by 4 bases; junction bases not matched to a gene: 4. This CDR3 contains 15 residues. In DNA, the CDR3 is TGTGCCAGCAGCTTGGCCGGGACAGGGCGCACTGAAGCTTTCTTT. Translated: CASSLAGTGRTEAFF.

The chain combines TRBV27 with TRBJ2-1; 10 bases are shared with TRBD2. The V gene end was trimmed by 7 bases and the J gene end by 5 bases; junction bases not matched to a gene: 2. This CDR3 contains 13 residues. Germline CDR1 MNHEY, CDR2 SMNVEV (reference sequence). CDR3 sequence (DNA): TGTGCCAGCAAACTAGCGGGGAACAATGAGCAGTTCTTC. Protein product: CASKLAGNNEQFF.

The chain couples TRBV7-9 to TRBJ2-1; 11 bases fit TRBD1. The V gene end was trimmed by 6 bases and the J gene end by 5 bases; junction bases not matched to a gene: 9. Germline lookup yields CDR1 SEHNR and CDR2 FQNEAQ (reference sequence). The CDR3 totals 16 residues. CDR3 bases: TGTGCCAGCAGGACCGGGACAGGGGGGTGGCACAATGAGCAGTTCTTC. It yields the protein CASRTGTGGWHNEQFF.

The CDR3 DNA follows: TGTGCCAGCACCGAACCCACAGGGGACAATGAGCAGTTCTTC. Amino acid sequence: CASTEPTGDNEQFF. V and J are TRBV28 and TRBJ2-1; 7 nucleotides align to TRBD1. Germline trimming cut 7 bases from V and 5 bases from J; bases unmatched to any gene: 8. Germline loops: CDR1 MDHEN, CDR2 SYDVKM. This CDR3 has 14 residues.